Listed below are T cell receptor beta chains from one sample, sequenced in a study of memory CD4+ T cells and cytomegalovirus serostatus. The repertoire was sequenced with immunoSEQ multiplex PCR; TCRdb's copy has only in-frame clones and lacks some. The sample has about 75,000 clones; around 80% are singletons. The sample consisted of memory CD4+ T cells from blood. The receptors derive from an adult in good health and CMV-seropositive. CDR3s include the opening cysteine and the closing phenylalanine or tryptophan.

v_call: TRBV30; cdr3_aa: CAWSVPRLAGYTDTQYF
v_call: TRBV29-1; cdr3_aa: CSPRQGTDTQYF
v_call: TRBV7-8; cdr3_aa: CASSRSIEFHIQYF
v_call: TRBV9; cdr3_aa: CASSVDPGQGNTIYF
v_call: TRBV5-1; cdr3_aa: CASNTGGSSGANVLTF
v_call: TRBV12-5; cdr3_aa: CASGLGLNQPQHF
v_call: TRBV6-1; cdr3_aa: CASIKQNTEAFF
v_call: TRBV30; cdr3_aa: CAWSPGTIEETQYF
v_call: TRBV14; cdr3_aa: CASSGTGKYEQYF
v_call: TRBV5-1; cdr3_aa: CASSQDSSGNTIYF
v_call: TRBV28; cdr3_aa: CASSFGTGPQETQYF
v_call: TRBV30; cdr3_aa: CAWTGVRAGELFF
v_call: TRBV6-1; cdr3_aa: CASSAKGGGWLIDTEAFF
v_call: TRBV14; cdr3_aa: CASSQDLGAANTGELFF
v_call: TRBV27; cdr3_aa: CASTLFGRANTEAFF
v_call: TRBV2; cdr3_aa: CASSRDRGGSNQPQHF
v_call: TRBV7-2; cdr3_aa: CASRLIRTAQYNEQFF
v_call: TRBV5-4; cdr3_aa: CASQEGGRETQYF
v_call: TRBV9; cdr3_aa: CASSVGVAETDTQYF
v_call: TRBV2; cdr3_aa: CASSEGDRNEQFF
v_call: TRBV12-5; cdr3_aa: CASGLEPPGTGELFF
v_call: TRBV4-2; cdr3_aa: CASSQSGQYSNQPQHF
v_call: TRBV5-6; cdr3_aa: CASSLPDGNTEAFF
v_call: TRBV5-1; cdr3_aa: CASSTRQGTGNTIYF
v_call: TRBV7-2; cdr3_aa: CASSPLISVNQQFF
v_call: TRBV7-9; cdr3_aa: CASSLMGNTGELFF
v_call: TRBV2; cdr3_aa: CASKGGGTQYF
v_call: TRBV11-2; cdr3_aa: CATRTSGGSSYNEQFF
v_call: TRBV11-3; cdr3_aa: CASSSGGGAYGGAFF
v_call: TRBV18; cdr3_aa: CASSPGRGYTIYF
v_call: TRBV2; cdr3_aa: CASNRGSAFSGNTIYF
v_call: TRBV6-1; cdr3_aa: CASSEQRSRRGYTF
v_call: TRBV27; cdr3_aa: CASSFLGRGLAKNIQYF
v_call: TRBV27; cdr3_aa: CASSLSSGQGGFDTQYF
v_call: TRBV25-1; cdr3_aa: CASKVHGDTEAFF
v_call: TRBV28; cdr3_aa: CASISPLGAFF
v_call: TRBV10-3; cdr3_aa: CAIRARAARRSNTEAFF